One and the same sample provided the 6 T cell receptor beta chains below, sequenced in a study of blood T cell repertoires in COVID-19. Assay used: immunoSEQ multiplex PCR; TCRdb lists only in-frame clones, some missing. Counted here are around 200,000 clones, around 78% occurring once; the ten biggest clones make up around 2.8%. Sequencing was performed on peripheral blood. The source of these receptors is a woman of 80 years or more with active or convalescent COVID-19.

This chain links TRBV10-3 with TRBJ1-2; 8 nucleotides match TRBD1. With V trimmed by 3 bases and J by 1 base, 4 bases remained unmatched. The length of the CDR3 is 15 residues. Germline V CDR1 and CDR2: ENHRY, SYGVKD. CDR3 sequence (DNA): TGTGCCATCAGTGAAGGACAGGGACATAACTATGGCTACACCTTC. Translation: CAISEGQGHNYGYTF.

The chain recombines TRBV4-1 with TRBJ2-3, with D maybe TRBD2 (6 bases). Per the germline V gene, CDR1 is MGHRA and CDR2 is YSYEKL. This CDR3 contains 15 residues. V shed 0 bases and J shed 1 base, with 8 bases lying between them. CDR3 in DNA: TGCGCCAGCAGCCAAGAAGGCGGGGGCACAGATACGCAGTATTTT. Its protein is CASSQEGGGTDTQYF.

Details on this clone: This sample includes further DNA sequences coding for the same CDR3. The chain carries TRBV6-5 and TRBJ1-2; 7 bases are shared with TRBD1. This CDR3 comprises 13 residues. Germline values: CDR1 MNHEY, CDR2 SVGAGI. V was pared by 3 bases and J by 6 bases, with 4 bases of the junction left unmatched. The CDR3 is CASSYAGGDGYTF. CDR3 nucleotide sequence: TGTGCCAGCAGTTATGCAGGGGGTGATGGCTACACCTTC.

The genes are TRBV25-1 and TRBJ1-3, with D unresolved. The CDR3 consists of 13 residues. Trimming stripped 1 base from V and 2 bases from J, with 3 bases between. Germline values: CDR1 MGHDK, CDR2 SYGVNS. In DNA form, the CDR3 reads TGTGCCAGCAGTGAATTAGCTGGAAACACCATATATTTT. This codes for CASSELAGNTIYF.

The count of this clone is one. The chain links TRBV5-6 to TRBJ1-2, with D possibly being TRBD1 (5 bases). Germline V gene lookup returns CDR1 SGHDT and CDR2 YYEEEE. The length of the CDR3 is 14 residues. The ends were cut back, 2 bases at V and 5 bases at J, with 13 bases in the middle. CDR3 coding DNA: TGTGCCAGCAGCTTCAGGTTACAGGTTTATGGCTACACCTTC. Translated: CASSFRLQVYGYTF.

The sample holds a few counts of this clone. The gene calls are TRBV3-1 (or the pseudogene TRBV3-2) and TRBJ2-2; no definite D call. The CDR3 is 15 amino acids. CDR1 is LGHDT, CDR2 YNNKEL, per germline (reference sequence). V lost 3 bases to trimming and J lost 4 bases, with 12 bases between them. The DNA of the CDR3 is TGTGCCAGCAGCCATCTAGACCCGATCACCGGGGAGCTGTTTTTT. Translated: CASSHLDPITGELFF.